What follows are 27 T cell receptor beta chains derived from one specimen sequenced in a study of blood T cell repertoires in COVID-19 (dated by TCRdb to 2020 to 2021). Library preparation used the immunoSEQ multiplex PCR assay. Not all clones reach the TCRdb copy of this immuneACCESS table, which keeps in-frame sequences only. Checked studies attribute under half of the gap to unresolved V genes and leave the rest unexplained. The table for this sample lists about 180,000 clones; less than 85% of them were counted only once. The top ten constitute 8.1% of the sample. Sequenced sample: peripheral blood. These TCRs come from a woman aged 55 to 70 with COVID-19, enrolled during active disease.

The CDR3 protein is CASSIGTSGNAEQYF. For the CDR3, the DNA is TGTGCCAGCAGCATCGGGACTAGCGGGAACGCCGAGCAGTACTTC. This chain uses TRBV7-6 with TRBJ2-7; 13 bases line up with TRBD2. In germline, CDR1 is SGHVS, CDR2 FNYEAQ. CDR3 length: 15 residues. Germline trimming cut 5 bases from V and 6 bases from J; bases unmatched to any gene: 7.

The gene calls are TRBV5-1 and TRBJ2-3; unclear D gene. Germline V gene lookup returns CDR1 SGHRS and CDR2 YFSETQ. The CDR3 length is 15 residues. Trimming pared 2 bases from V and 1 base from J, leaving 11 bases between. CDR3 nucleotide sequence: TGCGCCAGCAGCTTCTTTGAGTTCCGCACAGATACGCAGTATTTT. Translating gives CASSFFEFRTDTQYF.

This clone was counted a single time. The rearrangement links TRBV5-1 to TRBJ1-6, with a tentative D call TRBD1 (5 bases). The V gene's germline CDR1 is SGHRS and CDR2 YFSETQ. V lost 0 bases and J lost 7, with 14 bases in between. This CDR3 spans 16 amino acids. This CDR3 reads CASSLGHRIGNSPLHF. The CDR3 region has the DNA TGCGCCAGCAGCTTGGGGCACAGGATAGGCAATTCACCCCTCCACTTT.

The genes are TRBV10-3 and TRBJ1-4; perhaps TRBD1 as D (5 bases). Germline loops: CDR1 ENHRY, CDR2 SYGVKD. The germline V and J ends were trimmed by 5 bases and 4 bases, with 11 bases remaining between them. The CDR3 runs to 14 residues. DNA of the CDR3: TGTGCCATCAGTTCAGACAGTCTTAATGAAAAACTGTTTTTT. Translation: CAISSDSLNEKLFF.

J is TRBJ2-1 and V is TRBV24-1; 10 bases are a match to TRBD2. The CDR3 covers 17 residues. V lost 4 bases, J lost 5 bases, and 10 bases stayed unmatched. Germline CDR1 reads KGHDR; CDR2 reads SFDVKD. CDR3 amino acids: CATSDSSGGVSDNEQFF. The CDR3 region has the DNA TGTGCCACCAGTGACTCCAGCGGGGGGGTATCTGACAATGAGCAGTTCTTC.

J is TRBJ1-2 and V is TRBV27; TRBD1 agrees at 9 bases. This CDR3 contains 17 residues. V gave up 4 bases and J gave up 3 bases; unmatched junction bases: 12. CDR1 MNHEY and CDR2 SMNVEV come from the germline V gene (reference sequence). The CDR3 coding sequence is TGTGCCAGCAGTTCTCATAACGGACAGGGGCGGCACTATGGCTACACCTTC. Translating gives CASSSHNGQGRHYGYTF.

The chain has TRBV18 and TRBJ2-2; 8 positions match TRBD2. Looked up from germline, CDR1 is KGHSH and CDR2 is LQKENI. The length of the CDR3 is 15 residues. With V trimmed by 0 bases and J by 6 bases, 3 bases remained unmatched. The CDR3 region is CASSPPGLAPGELFF. In nucleotides, the CDR3 is TGTGCCAGCTCACCACCCGGACTAGCACCCGGGGAGCTGTTTTTT.

The V gene is TRBV24-1, the J gene TRBJ1-5; 7 bases match TRBD1. Germline CDR1 KGHDR, CDR2 SFDVKD. J was trimmed by 2 bases and V by 3 bases; bases with no gene match: 3. CDR3 length: 15 amino acids. CDR3 nucleotides: TGTGCCACCAGTGATCCAACAGGGGGCAATCAGCCCCAGCATTTT. It is translated as CATSDPTGGNQPQHF.

The chain has TRBV14 and TRBJ2-2; the D gene is possibly TRBD2 (6 bases). The CDR3 spans 18 residues. Germline assignment: CDR1 SGHDN and CDR2 FVKESK. Deletions cut 0 bases from V and 0 bases from J, with 14 bases between. CDR3 sequence reads: CASSQELIRGTNTGELFF. The CDR3 DNA is TGTGCCAGCAGCCAAGAACTCATCCGGGGGACGAACACCGGGGAGCTGTTTTTT.

The chain links TRBV11-2 to TRBJ2-1, with 9 bases matching TRBD2. Germline values: CDR1 SGHAT, CDR2 FQNNGV. J was trimmed by 4 bases and V by 3 bases; bases with no gene match: 4. There are 15 residues in the CDR3. CDR3 loop: CASSLTTSGYNEQFF. The CDR3, as DNA: TGTGCCAGCAGCTTGACGACTAGCGGATACAATGAGCAGTTCTTC. The full variable domain, rest sourced from reference TRBV11-2 and TRBJ2-1, is EAGVAQSPRYKIIEKRQSVAFWCNPISGHATLYWYQQILGQGPKLLIQFQNNGVVDDSQLPKDRFSAERLKGVDSTLKIQPAKLEDSAVYLCASSLTTSGYNEQFFGPGTRLTVL.

The J gene is TRBJ2-1, the V gene TRBV6-2 or TRBV6-3, with TRBD2 matching 14 bases. Germline V gene sequence: CDR1 MNHEY, CDR2 SVGEGT. The length of the CDR3 is 15 residues. V lost 4 bases, J lost 9 bases, and 5 bases stayed unmatched. CDR3 nucleotides: TGTGCCAGCAGTTTCGGACTAGCGGGGGGCAGTGAGCAGTTCTTC. It is translated as CASSFGLAGGSEQFF.

The V gene is TRBV7-8, the J gene TRBJ2-3; 10 nucleotides align to TRBD1. From germline, CDR1 is SGHVS and CDR2 FQNEAQ. This CDR3 is built from 16 residues. Trimming removed 4 bases from V and 5 bases from J; junction bases left unmatched: 9. The CDR3 sequence is CASSSDRGEAGDTQYF. CDR3 in DNA: TGTGCCAGCAGCTCGGACAGGGGGGAAGCGGGAGATACGCAGTATTTT.

V is TRBV19 and J is TRBJ2-1, with 9 positions matching TRBD2. The CDR3 sequence is 14 residues long. The junction had 9 bases not matched to a gene; V was cut back by 9 bases and J by 6 bases. Germline loops: CDR1 LNHDA, CDR2 SQIVND (reference sequence). CDR3 nucleotides: TGTGCCAGCGCCCTAGCGGGGTATTCCAATGAGCAGTTCTTC. Translated, it gives CASALAGYSNEQFF.

V usage is TRBV28 and J usage is TRBJ2-7; D might be TRBD2 (6 bases). In germline, CDR1 is MDHEN, CDR2 SYDVKM. This CDR3 has 15 residues. V was pared by 8 bases and J by 7 bases, with 24 bases between. Here the CDR3 reads CASLQGGGTLWEQYF. For the CDR3, the DNA is TGTGCCAGCCTCCAGGGTGGTGGGACTCTGTGGGAGCAGTACTTC.

This chain uses TRBV10-3 with TRBJ2-7; 8 positions agree with TRBD1. CDR3 length: 14 residues. V gave up 11 bases and J gave up 1 base; unmatched junction bases: 10. Germline V gives CDR1 ENHRY, CDR2 SYGVKD. This CDR3 reads CAAGSDRASYEQYF. CDR3 nucleotide sequence: TGTGCCGCAGGGTCGGACAGGGCATCCTACGAGCAGTACTTC.

The CDR3 here is CASSLLGTDSLRAFF. CDR3 nucleotides: TGTGCCAGCAGTTTATTGGGGACAGACTCTTTGAGGGCTTTCTTT. J is TRBJ1-1 and V is TRBV27; 7 bases align to TRBD1. This CDR3 comprises 15 residues. Germline loops: CDR1 MNHEY, CDR2 SMNVEV (reference sequence). The ends lost 1 base at V and 11 bases at J; junction bases unmatched: 13.

The chain recombines TRBV29-1 with TRBJ2-7, with 12 bases matching TRBD2. The V gene's germline CDR1 is SQVTM and CDR2 ANQGSEA. The CDR3 has 14 amino acids. The ends lost 6 bases at V and 4 bases at J; junction bases unmatched: 7. CDR3 protein: CSVVGLAGPYEQYF. The CDR3 DNA sequence: TGCAGCGTAGTAGGACTAGCGGGGCCTTACGAGCAGTACTTC.

The V gene is TRBV28, the J gene TRBJ1-6, with 7 positions matching TRBD1. The CDR3 is 13 amino acids. V lost 7 bases to trimming and J lost 6 bases; unmatched junction nucleotides: 3. Germline loops: CDR1 MDHEN, CDR2 SYDVKM. CDR3 sequence: CASKGASNSPLHF. Here the CDR3 DNA reads TGTGCCAGCAAGGGGGCATCTAATTCACCCCTCCACTTT. The complete variable domain, with remaining parts taken from reference TRBV28 and TRBJ1-6, reads DVKVTQSSRYLVKRTGEKVFLECVQDMDHENMFWYRQDPGLGLRLIYFSYDVKMKEKGDIPEGYSVSREKKERFSLILESASTNQTSMYLCASKGASNSPLHFGNGTRLTVT.

The chain couples TRBV27 to TRBJ1-6, with TRBD1 as a possible D gene (5 bases). This CDR3 spans 13 amino acids. V gave up 3 bases and J gave up 10 bases, with 10 bases separating them. CDR1 is MNHEY and CDR2 is SMNVEV in the germline V gene (reference sequence). The CDR3 sequence is CASSLDIISPLHF. The CDR3 nucleotides are TGTGCCAGCAGTTTGGACATTATCTCACCCCTCCACTTT.

This clone appeared a few times. This sequence joins TRBV5-6 and TRBJ2-4; 9 nucleotides match TRBD1. CDR3 length: 18 residues. CDR1 and CDR2 from the germline V gene are SGHDT and YYEEEE. V lost 3 bases to trimming and J lost 0 bases; unmatched junction nucleotides: 10. The CDR3 coding sequence is TGTGCCAGCAGCTGGGGACAGGGAGGGGGCTTAGCCAAAAACATTCAGTACTTC. Translated, it gives CASSWGQGGGLAKNIQYF.

This chain uses TRBV19 with TRBJ2-1; D is ambiguous. This CDR3 is built from 16 residues. From germline, CDR1 is LNHDA and CDR2 SQIVND (reference sequence). V was clipped by 5 bases and J by 2 bases, with 16 bases between them. CDR3 residues: CASSHRPRGAYNEQFF. The CDR3 nucleotides are TGTGCCAGTAGTCACCGTCCGAGAGGAGCCTACAATGAGCAGTTCTTC.

This clone was seen only once. J is TRBJ2-5 and V is TRBV5-4; 12 nucleotides match TRBD2. The germline V gene encodes CDR1 SGHNT and CDR2 YYREEE (reference sequence). The CDR3 covers 16 residues. J gave up 4 bases and V 4 bases, and 8 bases lay outside the gene matches. The CDR3 nucleotides read TGTGCCAGCAGCATACCGACTAGCGGGAGAGGAGAGACCCAGTACTTC. Translation gives CASSIPTSGRGETQYF.

The gene calls are TRBV19 and TRBJ1-5, with 10 bases identical to TRBD1. Germline CDR1 is LNHDA and CDR2 is SQIVND (reference sequence). The CDR3 contains 16 residues. The V and J ends lost 6 bases and 5 bases, in that order; junction bases with no gene match: 10. The CDR3 bases are TGTGCCAGTAGCCTTAGGGACAGGGGATCCTATCAGCCCCAGCATTTT. Encoded protein: CASSLRDRGSYQPQHF.

The chain uses TRBV19 and TRBJ2-1, with D perhaps matching TRBD2 (5 bases). V shed 6 bases and J shed 3 bases, with 9 bases lying between them. CDR3 length: 13 residues. Germline V gene sequence: CDR1 LNHDA, CDR2 SQIVND (reference sequence). CDR3: CASRAGFYNEQFF. In nucleotides, the CDR3 is TGTGCCAGTAGGGCGGGTTTCTACAATGAGCAGTTCTTC.

The chain has TRBV10-3 and TRBJ2-5, with a weak D call TRBD2 (5 bases). The V and J ends lost 2 bases and 5 bases respectively, with 12 bases between them. This CDR3 is built from 14 residues. Germline V gene data show CDR1 as ENHRY and CDR2 as SYGVKD. CDR3 in DNA: TGTGCCATCAGTGAGAAGAGGGCCCAGGAGACCCAGTACTTC. Protein product: CAISEKRAQETQYF.

The chain combines TRBV28 with TRBJ2-2; 12 positions match TRBD1. V was clipped by 2 bases and J by 4 bases; unmatched bases: 11. CDR1 is MDHEN, CDR2 SYDVKM, per germline. The length of the CDR3 is 19 residues. This chain's CDR3 is CASSLTLDGTGGGTGELFF. CDR3 nucleotides: TGTGCCAGCAGTTTAACCCTCGATGGGACAGGGGGCGGCACCGGGGAGCTGTTTTTT.

A word on this clone: At one boundary the junction diverges from the germline segment, which might be a read error. The chain links TRBV5-1 to TRBJ1-4, with TRBD1 as a possible D gene (6 bases). There are 13 residues in the CDR3. Germline V gene data show CDR1 as SGHRS and CDR2 as YFSETQ. The CDR3 spells CASSPGQPPHLVF. In nucleotides, the CDR3 is TGCGCCAGCAGCCCTGGACAGCCTCCCCATTTGGTTTTT.